What follows describes a single TCR beta chain. Only in-frame clones appear in the TCRdb table, and some are missing; sequencing was by immunoSEQ multiplex PCR. The sample holds about 370,000 clones, roughly nine tenths seen once. This sample is drawn from a study of Ad26.COV2.S vaccination and SARS-CoV-2 variants. This CDR3 has 15 residues. Per the germline V gene, CDR1 is KGHSH and CDR2 is LQKENI. The V end lost 3 bases, the J end lost 0 bases, and 10 bases lay between the germline ends. Treatment here: 15 to 20 received Ad26.COV2.S at low or high dose, single or two shots; several received placebo; per-sample allocation not given. Specimens were obtained on day 63 following the first vaccine or placebo injection.

The sample was peripheral blood, taken in a trial of Ad26.COV2.S vaccine versus placebo. This clonotype was obtained from a person between 18 and 65 years old who received the Ad26.COV2.S COVID-19 vaccine or a placebo. V gene TRBV18 combines with J gene TRBJ2-3; D unresolved. CDR3 in DNA: TGTGCCAGCTCACCTTCCGTTGGTAGCACAGATACGCAGTATTTT. As protein: CASSPSVGSTDTQYF.